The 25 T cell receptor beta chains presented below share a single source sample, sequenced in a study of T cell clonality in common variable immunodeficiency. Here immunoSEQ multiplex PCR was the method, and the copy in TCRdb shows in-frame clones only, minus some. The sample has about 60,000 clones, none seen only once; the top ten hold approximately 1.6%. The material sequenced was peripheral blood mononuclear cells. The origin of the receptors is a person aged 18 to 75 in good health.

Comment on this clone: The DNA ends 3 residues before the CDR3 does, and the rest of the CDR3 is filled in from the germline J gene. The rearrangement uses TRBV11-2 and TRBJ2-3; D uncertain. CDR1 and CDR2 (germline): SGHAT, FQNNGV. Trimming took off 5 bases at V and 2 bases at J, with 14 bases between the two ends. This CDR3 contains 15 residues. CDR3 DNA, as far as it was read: TGTGCCAGCAGCGCCTCGGTAGCACCCACAGATACG. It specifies CASSASVAPTDT. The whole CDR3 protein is CASSASVAPTDTQYF.

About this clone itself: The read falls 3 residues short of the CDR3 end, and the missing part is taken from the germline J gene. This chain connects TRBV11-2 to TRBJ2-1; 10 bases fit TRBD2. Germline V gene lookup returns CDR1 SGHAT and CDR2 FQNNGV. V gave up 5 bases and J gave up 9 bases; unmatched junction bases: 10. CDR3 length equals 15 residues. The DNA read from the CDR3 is TGTGCCAGCAGCCCCCTAGCGGGAGCAGTGATTGAG. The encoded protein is CASSPLAGAVIE. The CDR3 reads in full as CASSPLAGAVIEQFF.

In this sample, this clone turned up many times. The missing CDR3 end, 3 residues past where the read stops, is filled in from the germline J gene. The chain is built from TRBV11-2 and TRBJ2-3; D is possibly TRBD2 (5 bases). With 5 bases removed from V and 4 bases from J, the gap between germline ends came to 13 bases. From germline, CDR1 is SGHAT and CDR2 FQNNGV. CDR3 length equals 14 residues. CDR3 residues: CASSRSTSSDTQYF. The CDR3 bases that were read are TGTGCCAGCAGCCGTTCCACTAGTTCAGATACG. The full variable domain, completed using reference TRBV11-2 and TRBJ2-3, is EAGVAQSPRYKIIEKRQSVAFWCNPISGHATLYWYQQILGQGPKLLIQFQNNGVVDDSQLPKDRFSAERLKGVDSTLKIQPAKLEDSAVYLCASSRSTSSDTQYFGPGTRLTVL.

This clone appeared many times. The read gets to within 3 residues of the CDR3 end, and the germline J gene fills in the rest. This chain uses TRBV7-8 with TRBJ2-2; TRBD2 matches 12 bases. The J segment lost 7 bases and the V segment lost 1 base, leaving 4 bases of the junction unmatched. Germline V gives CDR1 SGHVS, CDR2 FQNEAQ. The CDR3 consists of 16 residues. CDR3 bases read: TGTGCCAGCAGCTTAGGGCTAGCGGGAGGGGTCGGGGAG. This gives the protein CASSLGLAGGVGE. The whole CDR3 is CASSLGLAGGVGELFF.

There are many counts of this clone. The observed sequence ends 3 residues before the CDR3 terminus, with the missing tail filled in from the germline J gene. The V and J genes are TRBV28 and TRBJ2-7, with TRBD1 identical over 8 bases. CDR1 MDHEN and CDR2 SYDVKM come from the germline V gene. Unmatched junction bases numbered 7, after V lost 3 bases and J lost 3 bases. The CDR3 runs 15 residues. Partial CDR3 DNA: TGTGCCAGCAGTTTCTTGTTGGACAGGGTCTACGAG. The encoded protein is CASSFLLDRVYE. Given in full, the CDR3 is CASSFLLDRVYEQYF. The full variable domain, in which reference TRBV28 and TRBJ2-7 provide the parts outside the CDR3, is DVKVTQSSRYLVKRTGEKVFLECVQDMDHENMFWYRQDPGLGLRLIYFSYDVKMKEKGDIPEGYSVSREKKERFSLILESASTNQTSMYLCASSFLLDRVYEQYFGPGTRLTVT.

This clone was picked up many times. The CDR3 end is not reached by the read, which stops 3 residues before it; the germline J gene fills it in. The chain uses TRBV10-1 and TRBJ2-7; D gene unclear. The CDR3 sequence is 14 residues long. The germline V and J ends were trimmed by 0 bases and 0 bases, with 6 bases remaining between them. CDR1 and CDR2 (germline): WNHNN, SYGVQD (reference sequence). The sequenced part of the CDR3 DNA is TGCGCCAGCAGTGAGTCGCTAGGCTCCTACGAG. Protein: CASSESLGSYE. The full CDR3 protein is CASSESLGSYEQYF.

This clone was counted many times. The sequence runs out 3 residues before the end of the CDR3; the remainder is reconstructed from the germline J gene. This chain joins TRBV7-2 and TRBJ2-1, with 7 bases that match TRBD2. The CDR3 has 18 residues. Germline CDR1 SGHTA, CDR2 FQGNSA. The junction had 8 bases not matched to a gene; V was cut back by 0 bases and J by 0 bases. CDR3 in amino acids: CASSLASGAISSYNEQFF. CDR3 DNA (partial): TGTGCCAGCAGCTTAGCGAGCGGGGCCATTAGCTCCTACAATGAG.

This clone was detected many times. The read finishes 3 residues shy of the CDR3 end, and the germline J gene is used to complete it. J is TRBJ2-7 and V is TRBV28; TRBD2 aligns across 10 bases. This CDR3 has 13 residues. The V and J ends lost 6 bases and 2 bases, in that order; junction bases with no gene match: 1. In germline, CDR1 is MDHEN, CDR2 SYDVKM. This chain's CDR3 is CASSGLAAYEQYF. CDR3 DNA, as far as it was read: TGTGCCAGCAGCGGACTAGCGGCCTACGAG.

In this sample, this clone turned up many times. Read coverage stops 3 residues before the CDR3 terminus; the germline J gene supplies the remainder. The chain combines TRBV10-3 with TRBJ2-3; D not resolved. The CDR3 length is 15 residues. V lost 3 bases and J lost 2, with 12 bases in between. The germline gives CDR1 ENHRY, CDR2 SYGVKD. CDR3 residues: CAISEYSFFTDTQYF. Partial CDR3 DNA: TGTGCCATCAGTGAATACAGCTTTTTCACAGATACG.

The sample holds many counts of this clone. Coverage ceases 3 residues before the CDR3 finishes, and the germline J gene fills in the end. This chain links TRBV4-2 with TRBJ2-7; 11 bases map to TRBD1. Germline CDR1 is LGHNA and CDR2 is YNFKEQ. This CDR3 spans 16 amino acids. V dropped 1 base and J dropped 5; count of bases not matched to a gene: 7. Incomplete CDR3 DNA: TGTGCCAGCAGCCAAGGCGTCGGACAGGGGGCCCACGAG. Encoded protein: CASSQGVGQGAHE. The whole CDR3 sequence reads CASSQGVGQGAHEQYF.

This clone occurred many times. The covered CDR3 bases are TGTGCCAGCAGCTTCAACCGGGGACAGGCCCGCACAGATACG. It translates to CASSFNRGQARTDT. The full CDR3 protein reads CASSFNRGQARTDTQYF. The V and J genes are TRBV7-6 and TRBJ2-3; 8 bases map to TRBD1. The read halts 3 residues ahead of the CDR3 end, with the missing end drawn from the germline J gene. Germline V gene data show CDR1 as SGHVS and CDR2 as FNYEAQ. This CDR3 has 17 residues. After removal of 3 bases from V and 1 base from J, the junction contained 9 bases not matched to a gene.

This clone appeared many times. CDR3 sequence: CASSTYRDREVQAQYF. CDR3 DNA (partial): TGTGCCAGTAGTACCTACCGGGACAGGGAGGTTCAGGCG. J is TRBJ2-3 and V is TRBV19; 9 bases match TRBD1. The read falls 3 residues short of the CDR3 end, and the missing part is taken from the germline J gene. CDR3 length: 16 residues. The germline V gene encodes CDR1 LNHDA and CDR2 SQIVND (reference sequence).

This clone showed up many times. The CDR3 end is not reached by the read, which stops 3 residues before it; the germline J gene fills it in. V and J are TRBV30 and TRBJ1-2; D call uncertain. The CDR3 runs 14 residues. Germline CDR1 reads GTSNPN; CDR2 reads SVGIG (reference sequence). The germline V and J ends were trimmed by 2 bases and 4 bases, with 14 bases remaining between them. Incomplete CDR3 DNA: TGTGCCTGGAGTCTGGGGAGCGGGCCCTATGGC. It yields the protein CAWSLGSGPYG. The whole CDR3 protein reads CAWSLGSGPYGYTF.

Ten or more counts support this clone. The CDR3 DNA, read in part, is TGTGCCAGCAGCTCCCGACTAGTCTGGGAGACC. Residues: CASSSRLVWET. The whole CDR3 protein is CASSSRLVWETQYF. V and J are TRBV5-6 and TRBJ2-5; D might be TRBD2 (6 bases). Read coverage stops 3 residues before the CDR3 terminus; the germline J gene supplies the remainder. Germline values: CDR1 SGHDT, CDR2 YYEEEE. The CDR3 consists of 14 residues. The germline V and J ends were trimmed by 3 bases and 5 bases, with 14 bases remaining between them. Full variable domain (outside the CDR3, taken from reference TRBV5-6 and TRBJ2-5): DAGVTQSPTHLIKTRGQQVTLRCSPKSGHDTVSWYQQALGQGPQFIFQYYEEEERQRGNFPDRFSGHQFPNYSSELNVNALLLGDSALYLCASSSRLVWETQYFGPGTRLLVL.

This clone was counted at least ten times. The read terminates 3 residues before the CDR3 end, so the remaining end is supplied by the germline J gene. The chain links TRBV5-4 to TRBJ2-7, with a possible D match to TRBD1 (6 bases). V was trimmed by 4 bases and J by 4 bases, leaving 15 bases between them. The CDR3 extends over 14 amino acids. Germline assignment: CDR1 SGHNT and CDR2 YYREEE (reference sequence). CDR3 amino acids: CASSRGVGAYEQYF. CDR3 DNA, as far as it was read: TGTGCCAGCAGCCGAGGTGTGGGGGCTTACGAG.

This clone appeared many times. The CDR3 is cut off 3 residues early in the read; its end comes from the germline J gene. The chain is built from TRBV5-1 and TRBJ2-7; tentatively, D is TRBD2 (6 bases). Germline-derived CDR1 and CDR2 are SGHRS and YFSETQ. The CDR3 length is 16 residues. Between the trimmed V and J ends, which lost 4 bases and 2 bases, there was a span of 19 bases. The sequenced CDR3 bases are TGCGCCAGCAGCCACGTCGCCGGGACTGGAACCTACGAG. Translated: CASSHVAGTGTYE. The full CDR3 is CASSHVAGTGTYEQYF.

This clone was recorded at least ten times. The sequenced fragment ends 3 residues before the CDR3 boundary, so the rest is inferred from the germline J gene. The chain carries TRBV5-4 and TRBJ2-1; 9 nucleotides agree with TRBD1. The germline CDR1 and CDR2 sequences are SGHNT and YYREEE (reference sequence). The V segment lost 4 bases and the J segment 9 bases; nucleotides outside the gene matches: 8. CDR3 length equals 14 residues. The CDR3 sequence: CASSIQGARGEQFF. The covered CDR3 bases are TGTGCCAGCAGCATACAGGGGGCGAGAGGTGAG.

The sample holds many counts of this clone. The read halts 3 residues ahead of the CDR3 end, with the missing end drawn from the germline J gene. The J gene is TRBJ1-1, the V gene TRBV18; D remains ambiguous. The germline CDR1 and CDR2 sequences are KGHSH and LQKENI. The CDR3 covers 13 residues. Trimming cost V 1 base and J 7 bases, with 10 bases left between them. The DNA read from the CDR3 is TGTGCCAGCTCACCACAGAACGGTGATGAA. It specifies CASSPQNGDE. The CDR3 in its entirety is CASSPQNGDEAFF.

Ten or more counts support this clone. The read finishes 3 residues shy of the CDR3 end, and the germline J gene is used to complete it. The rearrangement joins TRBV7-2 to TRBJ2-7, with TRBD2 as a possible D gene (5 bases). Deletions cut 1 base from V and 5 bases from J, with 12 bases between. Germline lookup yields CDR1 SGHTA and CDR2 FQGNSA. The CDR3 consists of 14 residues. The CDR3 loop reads CASSLEVSVDEQYF. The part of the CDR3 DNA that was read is TGTGCCAGCAGCTTAGAAGTTAGCGTCGACGAG.

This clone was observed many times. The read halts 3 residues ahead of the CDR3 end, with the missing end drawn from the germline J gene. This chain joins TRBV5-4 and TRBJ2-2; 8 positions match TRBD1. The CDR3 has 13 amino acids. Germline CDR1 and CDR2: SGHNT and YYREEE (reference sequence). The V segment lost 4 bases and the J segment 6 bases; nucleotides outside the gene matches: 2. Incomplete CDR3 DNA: TGTGCCAGCAGCGCGACAGGGGCCGGGGAG. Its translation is CASSATGAGE. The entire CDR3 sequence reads CASSATGAGELFF.

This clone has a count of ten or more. This chain's CDR3 is CAWSDVSLPQYTF. The part of the CDR3 DNA that was read is TGTGCCTGGAGTGACGTCTCTCTCCCGCAG. The V gene is TRBV30, the J gene TRBJ1-2; D is uncertain. Read data end 3 residues before the CDR3 end; the end is taken from the germline J gene. This CDR3 is built from 13 residues. CDR1 and CDR2 from the germline V gene are GTSNPN and SVGIG (reference sequence).

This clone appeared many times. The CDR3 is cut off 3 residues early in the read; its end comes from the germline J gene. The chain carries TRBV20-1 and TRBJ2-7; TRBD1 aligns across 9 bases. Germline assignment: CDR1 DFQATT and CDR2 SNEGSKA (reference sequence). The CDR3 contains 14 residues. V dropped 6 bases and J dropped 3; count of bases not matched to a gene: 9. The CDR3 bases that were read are TGCAGTGCACGTGACAGGGGGTTAGGCTACGAG. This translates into CSARDRGLGYE. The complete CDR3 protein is CSARDRGLGYEQYF.

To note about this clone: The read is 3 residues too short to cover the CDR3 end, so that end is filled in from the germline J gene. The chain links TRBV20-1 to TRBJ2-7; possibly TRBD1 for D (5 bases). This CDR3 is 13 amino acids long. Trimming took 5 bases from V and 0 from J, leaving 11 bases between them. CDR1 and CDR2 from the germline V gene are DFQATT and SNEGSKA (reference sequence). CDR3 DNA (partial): TGCAGTGCTCGGACAAGCAGCTCCTACGAG. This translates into CSARTSSSYE. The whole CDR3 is CSARTSSSYEQYF.

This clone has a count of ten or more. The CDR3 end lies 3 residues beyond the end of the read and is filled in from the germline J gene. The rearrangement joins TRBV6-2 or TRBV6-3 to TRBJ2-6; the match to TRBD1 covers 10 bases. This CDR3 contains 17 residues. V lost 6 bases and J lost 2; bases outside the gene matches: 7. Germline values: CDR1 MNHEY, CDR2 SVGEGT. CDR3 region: CASRQGTGDPGANVLTF. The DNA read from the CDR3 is TGTGCCAGCAGGCAAGGGACAGGGGATCCTGGGGCCAACGTC.

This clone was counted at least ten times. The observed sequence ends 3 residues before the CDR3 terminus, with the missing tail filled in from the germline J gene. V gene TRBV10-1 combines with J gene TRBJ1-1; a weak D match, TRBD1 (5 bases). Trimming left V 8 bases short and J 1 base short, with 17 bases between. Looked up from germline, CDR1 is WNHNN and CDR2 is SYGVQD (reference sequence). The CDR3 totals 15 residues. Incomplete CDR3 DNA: TGCGCCAGCTGGATGGCGGGGGATAGGAACACTGAA. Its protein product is CASWMAGDRNTE. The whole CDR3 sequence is CASWMAGDRNTEAFF.